This T cell receptor beta chain came from a study of T cell responses to AZD1222 COVID-19 vaccine (dated by TCRdb to the early 2020s). About the full investigation: A total of more than 230 trial participants underwent TCR sequencing, of whom 200 to 220 had received two doses of AZD1222 and some 26 had received two doses of the MenACWY control vaccine. Trial participants were enrolled by age into 18-55, 56-69 and 70-plus year subgroups, with approximately 150, 28 and 58 TCR-sequenced participants respectively.

The CDR3 regions of human TCRbeta chains were analyzed by immunosequencing. In the original analysis: Repertoire TCRs were matched against a reference library of SARS-CoV-2-specific TCRs generated with the MIRA antigen-specificity platform. Breadth was defined as the fraction of unique TCRs that were SARS-CoV-2-associated, and depth was defined as the fraction of total T cells that were SARS-CoV-2-associated. Each spike-specific TCR was assigned to its reactive spike region and to a CD4 or CD8 class using the MIRA data. Log10-transformed breadth and depth values were compared by one-way ANOVA with Sidak's multiple comparisons tests. The table comes from immuneACCESS by way of TCRdb, which keeps in-frame sequences with V and J called. Part of the clones is missing from these tables; in studies checked, under half for an unresolved V gene and the rest for unknown reasons. For V, J and clone size, that table is used; D and trimming come from the DNA. This sample gives some 100,000 clones in total; roughly 87% of them show up just once. 9.5% to 15% of the sample goes to the ten largest clones.

There are 15 amino acids in the CDR3, from cysteine to phenylalanine inclusive. Only the CDR3 region is kept as DNA, spanning 45 bases read in frame from base 1. Beyond this particular receptor, the publication reports: Conclusions about previously exposed vaccinees are limited, since just five or six AZD1222 recipients were seropositive for SARS-CoV-2 at baseline. Spike-specific TCR breadth and depth rose significantly after two AZD1222 doses compared with day 0 and with MenACWY recipients. No day 14 peak-response samples were available, so repertoires were characterized only after the peak T cell response. Reportedly, almost half of the unique spike-specific TCRs recognized epitopes lying outside the regions that are mutated in the B.1.351 and B.1.1.7 variants. Vaccine-associated CD4 TCRs spanned the whole spike protein, with dominant responses in regions 160-218 and 743-854. Most participants were white British and females outnumbered males, and the authors suggested that clonal diversity may have been underestimated. In the small 56-69-year group, the increase in depth fell short of significance, most likely because of low power.

The time point label here, explained by the study, means: baseline before first vaccination. The treatment or condition label on this specimen signifies: meningococcal conjugate vaccine given as trial control. The vaccinee samples were drawn from two UK trials, COV001 and COV002, one of which was a single-blind randomized controlled phase 2/3 trial testing AZD1222 (ChAdOx1 nCoV-19) in healthy adults. For TCRbeta chain sequencing, PBMC samples were collected from trial participants at day 0 and at day 28 after the second dose. A remark on this clone: What this receptor recognizes is not known. No clone much larger than this one lies a single base away; base qualities are absent.

The material was peripheral blood, obtained on day 0 of MenACWY control vaccination. The receptor's source is an adult in good health. This sequence uses TRBV21-1 and TRBJ1-1; the table's D call, TRBD1, was not checked against the DNA. TRBV21-1 is labeled a pseudogene. The DNA sequence follows: TGTGCCAGCAGCAAAGGGGGCCCTACGAACACTGAAGCTTTCTTT. This is translated as CASSKGGPTNTEAFF.